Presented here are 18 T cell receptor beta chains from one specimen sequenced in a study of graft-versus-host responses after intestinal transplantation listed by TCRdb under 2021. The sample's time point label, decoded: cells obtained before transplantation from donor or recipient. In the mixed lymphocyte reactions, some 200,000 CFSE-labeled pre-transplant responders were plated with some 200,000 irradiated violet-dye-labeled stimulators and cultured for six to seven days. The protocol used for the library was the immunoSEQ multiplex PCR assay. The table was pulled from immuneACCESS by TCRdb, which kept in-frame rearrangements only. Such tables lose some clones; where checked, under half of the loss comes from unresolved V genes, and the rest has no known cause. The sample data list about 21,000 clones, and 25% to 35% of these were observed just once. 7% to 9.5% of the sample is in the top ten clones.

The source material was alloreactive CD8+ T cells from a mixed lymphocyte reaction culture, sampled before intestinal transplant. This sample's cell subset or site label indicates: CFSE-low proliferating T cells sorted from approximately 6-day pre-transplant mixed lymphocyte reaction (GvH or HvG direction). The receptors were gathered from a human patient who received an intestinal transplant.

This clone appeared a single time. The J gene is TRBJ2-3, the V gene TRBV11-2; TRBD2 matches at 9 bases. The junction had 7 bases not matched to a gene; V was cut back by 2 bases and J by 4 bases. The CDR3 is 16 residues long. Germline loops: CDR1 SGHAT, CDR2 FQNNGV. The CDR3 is CASSLMREGWADTQYF. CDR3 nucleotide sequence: TGTGCCAGCAGCTTAATGCGGGAGGGGTGGGCAGATACGCAGTATTTT.

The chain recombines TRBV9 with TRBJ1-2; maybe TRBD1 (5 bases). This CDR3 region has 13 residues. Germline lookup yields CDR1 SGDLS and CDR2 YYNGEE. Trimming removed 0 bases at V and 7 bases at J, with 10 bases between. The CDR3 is CASSVDRTRGYTF. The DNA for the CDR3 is TGTGCCAGCAGCGTAGACAGGACGCGTGGCTACACCTTC.

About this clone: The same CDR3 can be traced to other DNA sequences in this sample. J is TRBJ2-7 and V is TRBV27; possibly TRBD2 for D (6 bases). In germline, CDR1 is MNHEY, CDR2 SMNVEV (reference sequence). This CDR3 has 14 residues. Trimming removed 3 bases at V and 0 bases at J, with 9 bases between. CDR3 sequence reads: CASSFGGNSYEQYF. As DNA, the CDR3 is TGTGCCAGCAGTTTCGGCGGGAACTCCTACGAGCAGTACTTC.

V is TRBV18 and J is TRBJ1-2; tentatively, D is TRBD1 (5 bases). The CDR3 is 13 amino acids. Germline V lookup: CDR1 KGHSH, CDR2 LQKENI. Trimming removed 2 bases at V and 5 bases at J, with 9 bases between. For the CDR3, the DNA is TGTGCCAGCTCACCAGGAACAGGTTATGGCTACACCTTC. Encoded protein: CASSPGTGYGYTF.

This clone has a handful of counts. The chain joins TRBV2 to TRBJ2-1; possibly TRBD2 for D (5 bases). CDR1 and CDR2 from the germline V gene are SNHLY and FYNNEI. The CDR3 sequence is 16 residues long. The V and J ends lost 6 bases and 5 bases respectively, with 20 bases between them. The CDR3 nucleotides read TGTGCCAGCAGGGGAGTAGACCCATCAGGAGACAATGAGCAGTTCTTC. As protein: CASRGVDPSGDNEQFF.

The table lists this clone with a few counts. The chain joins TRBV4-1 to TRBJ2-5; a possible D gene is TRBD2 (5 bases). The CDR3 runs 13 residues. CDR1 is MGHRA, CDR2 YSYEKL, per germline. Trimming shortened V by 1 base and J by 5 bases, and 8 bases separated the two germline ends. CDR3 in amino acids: CASSQGRWETQYF. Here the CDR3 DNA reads TGCGCCAGCAGCCAAGGGAGGTGGGAGACCCAGTACTTC.

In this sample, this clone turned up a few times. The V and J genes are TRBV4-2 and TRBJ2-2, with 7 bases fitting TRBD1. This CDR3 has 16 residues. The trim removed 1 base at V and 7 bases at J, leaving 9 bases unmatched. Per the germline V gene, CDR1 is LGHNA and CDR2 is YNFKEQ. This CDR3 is CASSQVTGAEVGELFF. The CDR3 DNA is TGTGCCAGCAGCCAAGTCACAGGGGCCGAGGTCGGGGAGCTGTTTTTT.

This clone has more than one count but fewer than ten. The CDR3 protein is CASSAEGVFYEQYF. Written as DNA, the CDR3 is TGTGCCAGCAGTGCAGAGGGAGTATTCTACGAGCAGTACTTC. This chain links TRBV6-1 with TRBJ2-7; possibly TRBD2 for D (5 bases). The germline V and J ends were trimmed by 4 bases and 3 bases, with 13 bases remaining between them. This CDR3 has 14 amino acids. Per germline, CDR1 MNHNS and CDR2 SASEGT.

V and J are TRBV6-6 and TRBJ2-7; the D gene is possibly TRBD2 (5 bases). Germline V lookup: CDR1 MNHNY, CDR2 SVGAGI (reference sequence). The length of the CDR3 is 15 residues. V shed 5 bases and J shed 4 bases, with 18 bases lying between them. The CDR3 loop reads CASSEARGPPYEQYF. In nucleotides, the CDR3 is TGTGCCAGCAGTGAGGCCAGAGGGCCCCCTTACGAGCAGTACTTC.

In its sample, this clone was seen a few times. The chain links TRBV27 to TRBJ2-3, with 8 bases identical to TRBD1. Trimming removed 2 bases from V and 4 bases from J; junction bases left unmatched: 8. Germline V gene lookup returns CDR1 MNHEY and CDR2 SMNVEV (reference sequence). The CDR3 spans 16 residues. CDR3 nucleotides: TGTGCCAGCAGTTTACGGTATCGACAGGGGCCAGATACGCAGTATTTT. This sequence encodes CASSLRYRQGPDTQYF.

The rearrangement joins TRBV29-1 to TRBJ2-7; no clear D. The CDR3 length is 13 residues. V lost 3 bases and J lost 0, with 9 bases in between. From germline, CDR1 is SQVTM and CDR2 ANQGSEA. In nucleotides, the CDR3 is TGCAGCGTTGAGATCGGCAGCTCCTACGAGCAGTACTTC. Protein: CSVEIGSSYEQYF.

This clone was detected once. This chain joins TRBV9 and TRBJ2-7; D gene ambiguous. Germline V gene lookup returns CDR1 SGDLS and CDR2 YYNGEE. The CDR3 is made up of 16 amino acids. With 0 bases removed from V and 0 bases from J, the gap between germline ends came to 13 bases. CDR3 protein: CASSVGEGSVSYEQYF. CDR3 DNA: TGTGCCAGCAGCGTAGGGGAAGGCTCCGTCTCCTACGAGCAGTACTTC.

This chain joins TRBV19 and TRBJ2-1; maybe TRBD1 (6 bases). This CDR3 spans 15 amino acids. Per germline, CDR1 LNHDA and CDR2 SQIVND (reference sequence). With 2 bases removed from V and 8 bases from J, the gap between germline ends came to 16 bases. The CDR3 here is CASSILGQLYDEQFF. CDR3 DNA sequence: TGTGCCAGTAGTATACTCGGACAGCTTTACGATGAGCAGTTCTTC. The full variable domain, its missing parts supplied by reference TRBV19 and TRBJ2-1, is DGGITQSPKYLFRKEGQNVTLSCEQNLNHDAMYWYRQDPGQGLRLIYYSQIVNDFQKGDIAEGYSVSREKKESFPLTVTSAQKNPTAFYLCASSILGQLYDEQFFGPGTRLTVL.

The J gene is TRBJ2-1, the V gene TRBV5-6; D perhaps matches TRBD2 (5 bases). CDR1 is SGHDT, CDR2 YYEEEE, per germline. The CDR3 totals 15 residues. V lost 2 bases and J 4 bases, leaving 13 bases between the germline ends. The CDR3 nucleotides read TGTGCCAGCAGCTTCGGGGAGTTCGGGTACAATGAGCAGTTCTTC. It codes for CASSFGEFGYNEQFF.

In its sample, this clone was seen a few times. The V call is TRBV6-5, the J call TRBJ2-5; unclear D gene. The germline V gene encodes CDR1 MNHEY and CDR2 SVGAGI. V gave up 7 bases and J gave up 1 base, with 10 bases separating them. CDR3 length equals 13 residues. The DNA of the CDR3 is TGTGCCAGCACAGACACCAGCCAAGAGACCCAGTACTTC. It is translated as CASTDTSQETQYF.

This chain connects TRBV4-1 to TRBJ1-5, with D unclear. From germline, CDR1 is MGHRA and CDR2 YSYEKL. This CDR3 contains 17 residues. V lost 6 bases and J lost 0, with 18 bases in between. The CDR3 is CASRPYFFRYSNQPQHF. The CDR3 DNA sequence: TGCGCCAGCAGACCATATTTCTTTAGATATAGCAATCAGCCCCAGCATTTT.

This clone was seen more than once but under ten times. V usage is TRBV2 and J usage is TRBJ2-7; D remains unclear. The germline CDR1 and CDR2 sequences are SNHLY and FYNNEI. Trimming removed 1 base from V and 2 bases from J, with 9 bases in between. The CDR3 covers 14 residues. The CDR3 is CASSEGRFTYEQYF. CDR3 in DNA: TGTGCCAGCAGTGAAGGTCGGTTTACCTACGAGCAGTACTTC. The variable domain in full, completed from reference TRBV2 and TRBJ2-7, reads EPEVTQTPSHQVTQMGQEVILRCVPISNHLYFYWYRQILGQKVEFLVSFYNNEISEKSEIFDDQFSVERPDGSNFTLKIRSTKLEDSAMYFCASSEGRFTYEQYFGPGTRLTVT.

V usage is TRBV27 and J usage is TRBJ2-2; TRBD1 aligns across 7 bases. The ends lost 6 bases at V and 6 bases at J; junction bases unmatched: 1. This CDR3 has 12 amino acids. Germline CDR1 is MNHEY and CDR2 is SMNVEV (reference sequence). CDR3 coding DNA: TGTGCCAGCAGCCAGGGGGCCGGGGAGCTGTTTTTT. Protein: CASSQGAGELFF.